The 3 T cell receptor beta chains in this list originate from one sample, sequenced in a study of technical replicates of blood from a few donors. Libraries were prepared by immunoSEQ multiplex PCR; TCRdb keeps only in-frame clonotypes and omits some of them. The sample comprises about 99,000 clones, 95% of which are singletons, and about 0.19% rests with the top ten. Specimen: T cells isolated from PBMCs. These receptors were taken from a human donor in good health.

The J gene is TRBJ1-2, the V gene TRBV5-1; TRBD1 agrees at 8 bases. Losses at the gene ends were 3 bases for V and 8 bases for J; bases not matched to a gene: 12. Germline V lookup: CDR1 SGHRS, CDR2 YFSETQ. The CDR3 runs 15 residues. CDR3 coding DNA: TGCGCCAGCAGCTCGTTAGGACAGGGAGGCGGAGGCTACACCTTC. As protein: CASSSLGQGGGGYTF.

The chain carries TRBV7-3 and TRBJ2-5; 9 positions match TRBD2. The J segment lost 3 bases and the V segment lost 2 bases, leaving 4 bases of the junction unmatched. Germline V gene data show CDR1 as SGHTA and CDR2 as FQGTGA. CDR3 size: 15 residues. The CDR3 DNA sequence: TGTGCCAGCAGCTTAGATCCTAGCGGGGAAGAGACCCAGTACTTC. This sequence encodes CASSLDPSGEETQYF.

This chain links TRBV4-1 with TRBJ2-1, with TRBD2 matching 14 bases. This CDR3 has 18 residues. Germline V lookup: CDR1 MGHRA, CDR2 YSYEKL. Unmatched junction bases numbered 6, after V lost 0 bases and J lost 5 bases. The CDR3 loop is CASSQDSGTSGRHNEQFF. The CDR3 nucleotides read TGCGCCAGCAGCCAAGATTCCGGGACTAGCGGGAGACACAATGAGCAGTTCTTC.